This T cell receptor beta chain was captured by sequencing in a study of a mutant IDH1 vaccine in newly diagnosed glioma. Study in general: Vaccinations were initiated 4-6 weeks following radiotherapy alone, or were given together with temozolomide cycles. Previous care, which was radiotherapy, temozolomide, or both, most often involved both.

The CDR3 loop spans 14 amino acids. Looked up from germline, CDR1 is KGHSH and CDR2 is LQKENI. V lost 7 bases, J lost 3 bases, and 7 bases stayed unmatched. Time point noted: week 23, last vaccination. Every single dose of the vaccine, 300 ug of mutant IDH1 20-mer peptide, came with topical imiquimod. Those who donated had recent WHO grade 3 or 4 IDH1-mutant, ATRX-lost astrocytomas. As for this clone: Its antigen is unknown.

Produced via immunoSEQ multiplex PCR; TCRdb's table is partial and in-frame only. The sample includes about 55,000 clones, over 70% of them seen just once. The chain employs TRBV18 and TRBJ1-1; 8 positions agree with TRBD1. This clonotype was obtained from a man aged 35 to 55 with glioma. The sample consisted of PBMCs, taken from a glioma patient whose treatment included an IDH1 peptide vaccine. The CDR3 here is CASFWTGMHTEAFF. The CDR3 DNA reads as TGTGCCAGCTTCTGGACAGGGATGCACACTGAAGCTTTCTTT.